This T cell receptor beta chain was sequenced in a study of tumor-infiltrating lymphocytes in localized non-small cell lung cancer (dated by TCRdb to the early 2020s). About the investigation overall: The cohort included patients whose samples were collected after neoadjuvant chemotherapy, as well as both smokers and never-smokers and several histologies. From each patient came resected tumor tissue plus uninvolved lung tissue from that same patient, and the uninvolved lung tissue was described as non-adjacent to the tumor. Flow cytometry, multiplex immunofluorescence, RNA-seq, exome sequencing and proteomics were applied to the same patients as TCR sequencing, which was one of several integrated assays. In total, the ICON cohort consisted of over a hundred surgical patients with localized non-small cell lung cancer who had their tumors resected. A total of about 55 patients were part of the paired comparison of immunoSEQ T-cell fraction between tumor and uninvolved lung. Study-wide conclusions, independent of this receptor: Different pieces of the same tissue were used for different assays, so technical variation could not be separated from intratumor heterogeneity. Because assay coverage varied across patients depending on available tissue quantity, TCR sequencing was performed for only a subset of the cohort. TCRbeta sequencing supported higher T cell infiltration in tumors than in uninvolved lung tissue, consistent with immunofluorescence CD3 counts. Recurrence-free survival showed no association with tumor T-cell fraction measured by TCR sequencing (p = 0.61). TCR-derived T-cell fraction did not differ between the flow cytometry-defined immunotypes IM1 (good prognosis) and IM2 (poor prognosis).

The first patient joined ICON in early 2016, and enrollment wrapped up when the last patient was enrolled in the second half of 2018. A subcohort of some 80 patients provided fresh tumor and matched uninvolved tissue for in-depth immune analyses, with TCR sequencing among those analyses. DNA isolated from bulk tissue, without cell sorting, was used for TCR sequencing. At the junction V is shortened by 2 bases and J by 4 bases, with 7 bases in between. Reading the germline V gene (reference sequence) gives CDR1 GTSNPN and CDR2 SVGIG. There are 12 amino acids in the CDR3, from cysteine to phenylalanine inclusive. Of all the DNA, just the CDR3 is kept, 36 bases in frame from base 1. Points on this clone: Its specific antigen is unknown. No clone much larger than this one lies a single base away; base qualities are absent.

The T-cell fraction in tumor and uninvolved lung tissue was obtained from TCR sequencing using the immunoSEQ assay. The published analysis was carried out like this. To analyze survival, patients were divided into a high T-cell fraction group (upper tertile) and a low T-cell fraction group (lower two tertiles), and the two groups were compared using a log-rank test. Paired tumor versus uninvolved lung differences in T-cell fraction were tested with a signed-rank test. This is the immuneACCESS table as TCRdb keeps it, with only in-frame sequences that have V and J called. A part of the clones is gone; compared with another copy, unresolved V genes explain less than half, and the rest is unexplained. Clone size and the V and J calls come from that table; the DNA yielded D and trimming. The sample has over 15,000 clones on record, 75% of them singletons. The ten largest account for about 9.3% of the sample.

Sequenced sample: lung tumor tissue. The chain is made from TRBV30 and TRBJ2-3; the D segment cannot be called with confidence. The clonotype originates from a human donor with non-small cell lung cancer. The bases are TGTGCCTGGAGTATGATTTCAGATACGCAGTATTTT. Translated, it reads CAWSMISDTQYF. Reference TRBV30 and TRBJ2-3 genes cover what lies past the CDR3, so the full variable domain is SQTIHQWPATLVQPVGSPLSLECTVEGTSNPNLYWYRQAAGRGLQLLFYSVGIGQISSEVPQNLSASRPQDRQFILSSKKLLLSDSGFYLCAWSMISDTQYFGPGTRLTVL.